This T cell receptor beta chain derives from a study of human T cells and chemical hapten exposure. Time point denoted: patch test 2, 6 weeks after DPC sensitization. Treatment given: therapeutic diphenylcyclopropenone sensitization with weekly scalp DPC. The V gene's germline CDR1 is MDHEN and CDR2 SYDVKM. V was clipped by 6 bases and J by 4 bases, with 18 bases between them. CDR3 length: 16 residues. TCRdb reprocessed the RACE reads via MiXCR and lists one record per CDR3 protein. Of some 80,000 distinct CDR3 sequences in the sample, roughly 10% were seen once. The rearrangement uses TRBV28 and TRBJ2-2; D gene unclear. This specimen was whole blood, taken in connection with sensitization to the hapten diphenylcyclopropenone (DPC). The TCR comes from a woman between 25 and 40 years old with alopecia areata. Some clones in this sample may be carry-over from other donors' samples. CDR3 sequence: CASRKNQVRSTGELFF. In DNA, the CDR3 is TGTGCCAGCAGAAAAAATCAAGTGCGGAGCACCGGGGAGCTGTTTTTT.